Here is one T cell receptor (beta chain) with its context. Its antigen is unknown. Every participant had a single incident cervical HPV16 infection, and prevalent HPV16 infections were excluded. Cervical HPV DNA was detected with MY09/MY11 PCR, and genotyping was done with dot-blot hybridization. Approximately 15 mL of heparinized blood were centrifuged, and the buffy coat was aliquoted, frozen at -30°C, then stored at -80°C. QIAGEN kits were used to extract genomic DNA from the buffy coat specimens. The data derive from a study of T cells in women clearing cervical HPV infection listed by TCRdb under 2018. Broadly, across the study: The cases were about 27 women with histologically confirmed HPV16-related CIN3 or worse, and 2 of these cases were invasive cancers. Among cases, blood sampling occurred a median of about 160 days after lesion detection, with an interquartile range of 90 to 200 days. Case blood was taken at the visit when the lesion was first identified, whereas control blood was taken when infection was no longer detected. HLA typing was available for only a few women, so HLA type could not be excluded as a confounder. The 25 or so controls were women who cleared a single incident HPV16 infection within 12 months without developing precancer or cancer. Median age was roughly 32 years in cases versus 38 in controls, and baseline characteristics did not differ significantly. This exploratory proof-of-principle case-control study, nested within the Guanacaste HPV Natural History Study in Costa Rica, compared TCR repertoires among women with different cervical HPV16 outcomes. The parent cohort enrolled 10,049 women aged 18 or older in Guanacaste, Costa Rica, during about 1992 to 1994 and followed them for approximately 7 years. Cases were matched to controls by age within five years and by the year the sample was collected. Five blinded duplicates per group were added as quality controls, so that 60 or so samples were obtained: around 50 participants and approximately 10 replicates.

TCR beta CDR3 regions were amplified by multiplex PCR from an average of about 1.1 ug genomic DNA per sample using the immunoSEQ assay. To correct primer bias, the assay used a complete synthetic TCR repertoire to set an amplification baseline. The amplicons were sequenced on the Illumina platform. Processing in the source paper ran as follows. Sequences were error-corrected by clustering with frequency ratios and a modified nearest-neighbor algorithm and were then analyzed in the immunoSEQ Analyzer with IMGT gene definitions. At each rarefaction depth, TCR richness and evenness were averaged across 20 rarefaction repeats, and samples with fewer sequences than that depth were excluded. Relative abundances of V, D and J genes were compared between groups using Wilcoxon rank sum tests, with FDR correction applied. An intraclass correlation of about 96% for TCR richness and an average of 76.4% across about 66 gene segments were obtained from the blinded duplicates. The clones in this table, taken by TCRdb from immuneACCESS, are in-frame only. Not every clone is retained; where verified, under half of the shortfall comes from an unresolved V gene, and the cause of the rest is unknown. From that table come the V and J calls and clone size; the DNA was used to work out D and trimming. This sample's clone table shows approximately 15,000 clones. Of the sample, roughly 7.2% is held by the ten largest clones.

Results and caveats for the whole study, not just this receptor: Random forest classifiers that combined richness and V gene abundances separated cases from controls with an estimated AUC of around 0.87. Because of the cross-sectional design, the study could not determine whether the associations came before infection or resulted from infection, and neither effector/memory subsets nor HPV-specific T cells were isolated. Because T-cell numbers per sample were unknown, differences in richness could reflect varying T-cell content rather than repertoire biology. TCR repertoire richness was significantly higher in CIN3+ cases than in controls across sequencing depths, while evenness did not differ.

The sequence derives from a woman between 18 and 70 years old with a cervical HPV16 infection that either progressed to CIN3+ or cleared (not recorded which). The sequenced material came from blood buffy coat.

CDR3 bases read: TGTGCCAGCAGTGACGGAACTAGCGGTAATGAG. It encodes CASSDGTSGNE. The full CDR3 reads CASSDGTSGNEQFF. The sequence links TRBV6-4 to TRBJ2-1; the central 8 bases match TRBD2. The read falls 3 residues short of the CDR3 end, and the missing part is taken from the germline J gene. According to the germline V gene, CDR1 reads MRHNA and CDR2 reads SNTAGT. The CDR3 has 14 amino acids, counting the end cysteine and phenylalanine. The 33 bases shown cover part of the CDR3, and their frame starts at base 1. Ends trimmed: V by 2 bases, J by 7 bases; bases unmatched to a gene: 4.